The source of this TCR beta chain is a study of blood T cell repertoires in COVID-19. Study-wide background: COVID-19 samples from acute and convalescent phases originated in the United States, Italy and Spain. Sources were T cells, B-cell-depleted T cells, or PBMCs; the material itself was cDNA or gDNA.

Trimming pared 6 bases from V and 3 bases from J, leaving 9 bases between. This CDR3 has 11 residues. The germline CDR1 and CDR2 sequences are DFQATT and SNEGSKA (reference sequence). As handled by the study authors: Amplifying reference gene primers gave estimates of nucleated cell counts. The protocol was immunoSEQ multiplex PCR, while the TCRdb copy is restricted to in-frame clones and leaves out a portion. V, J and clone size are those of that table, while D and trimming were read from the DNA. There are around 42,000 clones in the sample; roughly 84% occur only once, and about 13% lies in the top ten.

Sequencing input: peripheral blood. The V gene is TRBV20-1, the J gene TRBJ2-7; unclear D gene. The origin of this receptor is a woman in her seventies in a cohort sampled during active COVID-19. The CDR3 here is CSAGPDYEQYF. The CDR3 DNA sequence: TGCAGTGCGGGCCCTGACTACGAGCAGTACTTC.